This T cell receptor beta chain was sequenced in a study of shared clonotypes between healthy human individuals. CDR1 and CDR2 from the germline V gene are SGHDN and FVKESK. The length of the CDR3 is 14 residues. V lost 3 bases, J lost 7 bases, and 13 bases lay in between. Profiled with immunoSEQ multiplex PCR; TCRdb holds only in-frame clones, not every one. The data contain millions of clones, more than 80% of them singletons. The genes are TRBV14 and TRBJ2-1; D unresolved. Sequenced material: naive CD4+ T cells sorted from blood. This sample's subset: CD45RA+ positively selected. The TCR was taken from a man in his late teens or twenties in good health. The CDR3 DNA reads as TGTGCCAGCAGCCACCCCGTCTTCTTGAATGAGCAGTTCTTC. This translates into CASSHPVFLNEQFF. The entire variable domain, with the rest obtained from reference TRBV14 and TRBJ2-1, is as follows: EAGVTQFPSHSVIEKGQTVTLRCDPISGHDNLYWYRRVMGKEIKFLLHFVKESKQDESGMPNNRFLAERTGGTYSTLKVQPAELEDSGVYFCASSHPVFLNEQFFGPGTRLTVL.